The text below deals with one T cell receptor (beta chain). This entry comes from a study of blood T cell repertoires in COVID-19. This CDR3 spans 14 amino acids. From germline, CDR1 is SNHLY and CDR2 FYNNEI. The V and J ends lost 6 bases and 2 bases respectively, with 11 bases between them. Per the authors' pipeline: Nucleated cell number was recorded as an estimate derived from reference gene primer amplification. Repertoires were generated with immunoSEQ multiplex PCR, while TCRdb's copy carries only in-frame clones and drops some. The V and J calls and clone size come from that table; D and trimming were worked out from the DNA. Found here are hundreds of thousands of clones, about 89% of them singletons; the top ten hold under 8.5%.

The material sequenced was peripheral blood. The chain carries TRBV2 and TRBJ1-3; TRBD1 is a possible D gene (5 bases). The clonotype comes from a woman aged 45-60 years with COVID-19, enrolled during active disease. The CDR3, as DNA: TGTGCCAGCAGGCAGGGTGGGACTGGAAACACCATATATTTT. It is translated as CASRQGGTGNTIYF.